Following are 26 T cell receptor beta chains from one sample sequenced in a study of cytotoxic CD8 clonotypes in ibrutinib-treated CLL. Repertoires were generated with immunoSEQ multiplex PCR, while TCRdb's copy carries only in-frame clones and drops some. The sample lists over 200,000 clones, more than 75% occurring once. Specimen: PBMCs, collected after 12 months of ibrutinib treatment. The receptors come from a human donor with chronic lymphocytic leukemia.

The sample holds one count of this clone. The rearrangement joins TRBV29-1 to TRBJ1-1; 7 nucleotides match TRBD1. Looked up from germline, CDR1 is SQVTM and CDR2 is ANQGSEA. Trimming cost V 5 bases and J 1 base; bases outside gene matches: 13. The CDR3 is made up of 16 amino acids. The CDR3 region has the DNA TGCAGCGTTTTTACAGGGGCTTCTTCTACGAACACTGAAGCTTTCTTT. Translated: CSVFTGASSTNTEAFF.

This clone was seen more than once but under ten times. V and J are TRBV7-9 and TRBJ2-7, with no clear D. This CDR3 spans 12 amino acids. Trimming removed 7 bases from V and 7 bases from J, with 14 bases in between. Germline V gene lookup returns CDR1 SEHNR and CDR2 FQNEAQ (reference sequence). The CDR3 loop is CASNPLGREQYF. The CDR3 DNA is TGTGCCAGCAACCCCCTAGGCCGGGAGCAGTACTTC.

J is TRBJ1-3 and V is TRBV30; D not certain. The CDR3 is 12 amino acids. Per germline, CDR1 GTSNPN and CDR2 SVGIG (reference sequence). Trimming removed 2 bases at V and 2 bases at J, with 4 bases between. CDR3 residues: CAWSLPGNTIYF. As DNA, the CDR3 is TGTGCCTGGAGTCTGCCTGGAAACACCATATATTTT.

The V call is TRBV10-1, the J call TRBJ2-1, with D possibly being TRBD1 (5 bases). Trimming pared 2 bases from V and 0 bases from J, leaving 11 bases between. CDR1 and CDR2 (germline): WNHNN, SYGVQD (reference sequence). CDR3 length equals 16 residues. The CDR3 sequence is CASSENQGSSYNEQFF. The CDR3 DNA follows: TGCGCCAGCAGTGAGAATCAGGGAAGCTCCTACAATGAGCAGTTCTTC.

The rearrangement uses TRBV5-1 and TRBJ2-2; 8 bases line up with TRBD2. The CDR3 sequence is 16 residues long. Germline lookup yields CDR1 SGHRS and CDR2 YFSETQ. Germline trimming cut 3 bases from V and 2 bases from J; bases unmatched to any gene: 6. CDR3 in amino acids: CASSSGGTANTGELFF. The CDR3, as DNA: TGCGCCAGCAGCTCGGGAGGGACGGCTAACACCGGGGAGCTGTTTTTT.

This clone was found a few times. In DNA form, the CDR3 reads TGTGCCAGCAGCCGCACATCGCTCGGAAATAATTCACCCCTCCACTTT. Translated: CASSRTSLGNNSPLHF. This chain connects TRBV2 to TRBJ1-6; D not resolved. The germline V gene has CDR1 SNHLY and CDR2 FYNNEI. Trimming cost V 6 bases and J 5 bases, with 17 bases left between them. CDR3 length: 16 residues.

The J gene is TRBJ1-1, the V gene TRBV29-1; D uncertain. Germline V gene sequence: CDR1 SQVTM, CDR2 ANQGSEA. The CDR3 totals 12 residues. The V end was cut by 6 bases, the J end by 0 bases, with 8 bases between. The CDR3 bases are TGCAGCGTCCGGGTCTTGAACACTGAAGCTTTCTTT. It translates to CSVRVLNTEAFF.

This sequence joins TRBV6-1 and TRBJ1-1; D not certain. Trimming left V 2 bases short and J 0 bases short, with 7 bases between. This CDR3 is 14 amino acids long. Germline loops: CDR1 MNHNS, CDR2 SASEGT. The CDR3 DNA reads as TGTGCCAGCAGTGAACTATTCTTGAACACTGAAGCTTTCTTT. It specifies CASSELFLNTEAFF.

This clone was picked up one time. V and J are TRBV27 and TRBJ2-5; D may be TRBD1 (6 bases). Germline V CDR1 and CDR2: MNHEY, SMNVEV (reference sequence). The V gene lost 6 bases and the J gene lost 5 bases, with 13 bases spanning the gap. This CDR3 has 13 amino acids. The DNA for the CDR3 is TGTGCCAGCAGCGAGGGGGTGTATGAGACCCAGTACTTC. Its translation: CASSEGVYETQYF.

The gene calls are TRBV5-1 and TRBJ2-1; 11 bases line up with TRBD2. Germline V gives CDR1 SGHRS, CDR2 YFSETQ. The V segment lost 4 bases and the J segment 7 bases; nucleotides outside the gene matches: 7. The CDR3 sequence is 15 residues long. CDR3 amino acids: CASSLLAGGINEQFF. Here the CDR3 DNA reads TGCGCCAGCAGCCTATTAGCGGGAGGGATAAATGAGCAGTTCTTC.

V usage is TRBV11-1 and J usage is TRBJ1-3; D unclear. V was trimmed by 4 bases and J by 0 bases, leaving 7 bases between them. Germline CDR1 SGHAT, CDR2 FQDESV (reference sequence). This CDR3 comprises 14 residues. CDR3 residues: CASSSEFSGNTIYF. As DNA, the CDR3 is TGTGCCAGCAGCTCTGAATTCTCTGGAAACACCATATATTTT. The full variable domain, with the rest looked up from reference TRBV11-1 and TRBJ1-3, is EAEVAQSPRYKITEKSQAVAFWCDPISGHATLYWYRQILGQGPELLVQFQDESVVDDSQLPKDRFSAERLKGVDSTLKIQPAELGDSAMYLCASSSEFSGNTIYFGEGSWLTVV.

V gene TRBV15 combines with J gene TRBJ2-5; a possible D gene is TRBD1 (6 bases). Trimming removed 1 base at V and 0 bases at J, with 18 bases between. Germline-derived CDR1 and CDR2 are LNHNV and YYDKDF (reference sequence). The CDR3 extends over 18 amino acids. The CDR3 reads CATSRGEQGIRYQETQYF. DNA of the CDR3: TGTGCCACCAGCAGAGGAGAACAGGGTATCAGGTACCAAGAGACCCAGTACTTC. The full variable domain, rest sourced from reference TRBV15 and TRBJ2-5, is DAMVIQNPRYQVTQFGKPVTLSCSQTLNHNVMYWYQQKSSQAPKLLFHYYDKDFNNEADTPDNFQSRRPNTSFCFLDIRSPGLGDTAMYLCATSRGEQGIRYQETQYFGPGTRLLVL.

V and J are TRBV6-1 and TRBJ1-5, with TRBD1 as a possible D gene (5 bases). The CDR3 consists of 20 residues. The germline CDR1 and CDR2 sequences are MNHNS and SASEGT. The V end lost 1 base, the J end lost 1 base, and 23 bases lay between the germline ends. This CDR3 reads CASSEGQPPHRRISNQPQHF. In nucleotides, the CDR3 is TGTGCCAGCAGTGAAGGGCAGCCTCCTCACAGGCGGATCAGCAATCAGCCCCAGCATTTT.

Comment on this clone: At the DNA level, this CDR3 is encoded by other sequences in the same sample as well. The gene calls are TRBV9 and TRBJ1-2; 7 positions agree with TRBD1. Germline V gene sequence: CDR1 SGDLS, CDR2 YYNGEE. After removal of 2 bases from V and 3 bases from J, the junction contained 4 bases not matched to a gene. This CDR3 is built from 14 residues. CDR3: CASSVGGGDYGYTF. CDR3 sequence (DNA): TGTGCCAGCAGCGTGGGAGGGGGCGACTATGGCTACACCTTC.

V usage is TRBV28 and J usage is TRBJ2-1, with TRBD2 as a possible D gene (5 bases). Germline V gene lookup returns CDR1 MDHEN and CDR2 SYDVKM. The CDR3 runs to 15 residues. V was clipped by 5 bases and J by 7 bases, with 18 bases between them. As DNA, the CDR3 is TGTGCCAGCAGTCCACCCACGGGGATCGGTAATGAGCAGTTCTTC. Its translation: CASSPPTGIGNEQFF.

This clone was picked up one time. The chain couples TRBV28 to TRBJ2-1; 8 bases are a match to TRBD2. V was pared by 3 bases and J by 4 bases, with 2 bases of the junction left unmatched. The CDR3 is made up of 14 amino acids. The V gene's germline CDR1 is MDHEN and CDR2 SYDVKM. The CDR3 coding sequence is TGTGCCAGCAGTTTTAGCGGGAATTACAATGAGCAGTTCTTC. It is translated as CASSFSGNYNEQFF.

This chain links TRBV10-3 with TRBJ2-2; no reliable D call. V lost 8 bases, J lost 4 bases, and 23 bases lay in between. This CDR3 region has 17 residues. Germline assignment: CDR1 ENHRY and CDR2 SYGVKD. CDR3 protein: CAIPLGSSSTGTGELFF. For the CDR3, the DNA is TGTGCCATCCCTCTTGGGTCCTCCTCCACGGGCACCGGGGAGCTGTTTTTT.

There are a few counts of this clone. The V gene is TRBV2, the J gene TRBJ1-5; D uncertain. There are 13 residues in the CDR3. Trimming left V 8 bases short and J 4 bases short, with 12 bases between. Germline CDR1 reads SNHLY; CDR2 reads FYNNEI. CDR3 loop: CASEAGRNQPQHF. The CDR3 DNA follows: TGTGCCAGCGAGGCAGGCCGTAATCAGCCCCAGCATTTT. Combining the CDR3 with reference TRBV2 and TRBJ1-5 gives the whole variable domain EPEVTQTPSHQVTQMGQEVILRCVPISNHLYFYWYRQILGQKVEFLVSFYNNEISEKSEIFDDQFSVERPDGSNFTLKIRSTKLEDSAMYFCASEAGRNQPQHFGDGTRLSIL.

Here the CDR3 reads CASRSDGGYEQYF. The CDR3 DNA follows: TGCGCCAGCAGGTCGGACGGGGGATACGAGCAGTACTTC. The chain carries TRBV5-1 and TRBJ2-7; TRBD2 is a possible D gene (6 bases). CDR3 length: 13 residues. The V end was cut by 5 bases, the J end by 4 bases, with 13 bases between. Germline V CDR1 and CDR2: SGHRS, YFSETQ.

The chain uses TRBV2 and TRBJ1-2; 7 positions match TRBD1. CDR1 SNHLY and CDR2 FYNNEI come from the germline V gene. Trimming removed 5 bases from V and 8 bases from J; junction bases left unmatched: 17. This CDR3 is built from 16 residues. The CDR3 DNA reads as TGTGCCAGCAGTTTCTCCAACAGGGGAGGAGTCTACGGCTACACCTTC. It translates to CASSFSNRGGVYGYTF.

This clone was picked up a small number of times. The chain employs TRBV28 and TRBJ2-2; either TRBD1 or TRBD2 may fit D (5 bases each). Germline CDR1 and CDR2: MDHEN and SYDVKM. V gave up 6 bases and J gave up 8 bases, with 19 bases separating them. The length of the CDR3 is 15 residues. CDR3 sequence reads: CASSSPGTGRGELFF. The CDR3 region has the DNA TGTGCCAGCAGCAGCCCCGGGACCGGGCGGGGGGAGCTGTTTTTT.

The chain joins TRBV9 to TRBJ2-5, with D perhaps given as TRBD1 or TRBD2 (5 bases each). CDR3 length: 15 residues. In germline, CDR1 is SGDLS, CDR2 YYNGEE. The ends were cut back, 1 base at V and 1 base at J, with 11 bases in the middle. The CDR3 is CASSVLGDLQETQYF. The CDR3 DNA is TGTGCCAGCAGCGTACTGGGGGACCTCCAAGAGACCCAGTACTTC.

The V and J genes are TRBV27 and TRBJ2-1; D possibly corresponds to TRBD1 (6 bases). CDR1 and CDR2 from the germline V gene are MNHEY and SMNVEV (reference sequence). Between the trimmed V and J ends, which lost 8 bases and 2 bases, there was a span of 10 bases. There are 13 residues in the CDR3. CDR3 in amino acids: CASAQGTYNEQFF. In DNA, the CDR3 is TGTGCCAGCGCACAGGGAACCTACAATGAGCAGTTCTTC.

This clone has a handful of counts. This chain links TRBV5-1 with TRBJ1-2, with 8 bases matching TRBD1. The ends lost 9 bases at V and 2 bases at J; junction bases unmatched: 12. This CDR3 region has 15 residues. Germline values: CDR1 SGHRS, CDR2 YFSETQ. Here the CDR3 DNA reads TGCGCCACCAGACAGGGGCCTGACCTAAACTATGGCTACACCTTC. Its protein product is CATRQGPDLNYGYTF.

The gene calls are TRBV19 and TRBJ2-2, with 9 bases aligning to TRBD1. The trim removed 3 bases at V and 7 bases at J, leaving 9 bases unmatched. The CDR3 loop spans 16 amino acids. Per germline, CDR1 LNHDA and CDR2 SQIVND (reference sequence). This CDR3 is CASSIHEGQGDGELFF. The DNA for the CDR3 is TGTGCCAGTAGTATTCATGAGGGACAGGGTGACGGGGAGCTGTTTTTT.

The V gene is TRBV2, the J gene TRBJ2-7; D gene ambiguous. This CDR3 spans 14 amino acids. Germline assignment: CDR1 SNHLY and CDR2 FYNNEI. V was trimmed by 4 bases and J by 2 bases, leaving 12 bases between them. The CDR3 sequence is CASSVWGITYEQYF. DNA for the CDR3: TGTGCCAGCAGTGTCTGGGGAATCACCTACGAGCAGTACTTC.